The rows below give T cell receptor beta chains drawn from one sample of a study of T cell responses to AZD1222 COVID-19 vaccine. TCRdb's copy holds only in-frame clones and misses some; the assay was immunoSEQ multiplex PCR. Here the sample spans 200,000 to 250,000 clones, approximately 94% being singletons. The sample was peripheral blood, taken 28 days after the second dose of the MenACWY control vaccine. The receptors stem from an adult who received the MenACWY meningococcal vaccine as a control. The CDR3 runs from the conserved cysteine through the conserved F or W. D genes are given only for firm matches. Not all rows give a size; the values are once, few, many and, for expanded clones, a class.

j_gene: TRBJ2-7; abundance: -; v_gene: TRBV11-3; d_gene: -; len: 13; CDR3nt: TGTGCCAGCAGCCCGGGGGCGTCCTACGAGCAGTACTTC; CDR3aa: CASSPGASYEQYF
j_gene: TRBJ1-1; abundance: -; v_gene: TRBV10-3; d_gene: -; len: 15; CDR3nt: TGTGCCATCAGTGAGCGGGCCCTGCAGGACACTGAAGCTTTCTTT; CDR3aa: CAISERALQDTEAFF
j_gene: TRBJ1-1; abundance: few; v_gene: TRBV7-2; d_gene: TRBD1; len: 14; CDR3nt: TGTGCCAGCAGCCGGGACAGGGCGGGCACTGAAGCTTTCTTT; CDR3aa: CASSRDRAGTEAFF
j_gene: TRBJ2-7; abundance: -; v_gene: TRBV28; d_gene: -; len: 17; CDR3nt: TGTGCCAGCAGTTTACTGGGTCAGGGCGGACCCGACTACGAGCAGTACTTC; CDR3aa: CASSLLGQGGPDYEQYF
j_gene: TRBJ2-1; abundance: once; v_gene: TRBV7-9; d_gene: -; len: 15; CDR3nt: TGTGCCAGCAGCCTGAGCGACGCTTCCTACAATGAGCAGTTCTTC; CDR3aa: CASSLSDASYNEQFF
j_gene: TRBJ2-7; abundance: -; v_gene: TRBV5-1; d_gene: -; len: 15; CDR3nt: TGCGCCAGCAGCTTGGAGATAGAAAGCTCCTACGAGCAGTACTTC; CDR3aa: CASSLEIESSYEQYF
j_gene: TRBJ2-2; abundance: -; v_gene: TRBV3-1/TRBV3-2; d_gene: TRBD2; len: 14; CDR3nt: TGTGCCAGCAGCCGTCTAGCGGGGGACGGGGAGCTGTTTTTT; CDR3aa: CASSRLAGDGELFF
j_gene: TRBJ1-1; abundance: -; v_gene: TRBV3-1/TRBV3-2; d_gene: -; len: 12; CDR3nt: TGTGCCAGCAGTCCCGGACGGAATGAAGCTTTCTTT; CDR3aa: CASSPGRNEAFF
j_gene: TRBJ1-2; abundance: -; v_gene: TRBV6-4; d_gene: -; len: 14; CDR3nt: TGTGCCAGCAGTGACTCCCAGGGGACCTATGGCTACACCTTC; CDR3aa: CASSDSQGTYGYTF
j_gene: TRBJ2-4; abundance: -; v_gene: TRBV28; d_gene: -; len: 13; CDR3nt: TGTGCCAGCTCCAGGGATACCAAAAACATTCAGTACTTC; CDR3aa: CASSRDTKNIQYF
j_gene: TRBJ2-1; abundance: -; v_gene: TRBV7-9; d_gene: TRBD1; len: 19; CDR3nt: TGTGCCAGCAGTGAGACAGGGGGGCCTAGTCTAGGCTTTCACAATGAGCAGTTCTTC; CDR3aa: CASSETGGPSLGFHNEQFF
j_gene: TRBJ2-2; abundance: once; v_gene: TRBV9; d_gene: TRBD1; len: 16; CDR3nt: TGTGCCAGCAGCGCGACGGGACAGGGAGCAACCGGGGAGCTGTTTTTT; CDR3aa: CASSATGQGATGELFF
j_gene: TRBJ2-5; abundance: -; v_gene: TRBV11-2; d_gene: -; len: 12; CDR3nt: TGTGCCAGCAGCTTAGACCAAGAGACCCAGTACTTC; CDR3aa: CASSLDQETQYF
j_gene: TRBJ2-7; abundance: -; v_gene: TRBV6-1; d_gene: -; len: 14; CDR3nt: TGTGCCAGCAGTGATTTGGGTAGGGCCTACGAGCAGTACTTC; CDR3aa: CASSDLGRAYEQYF
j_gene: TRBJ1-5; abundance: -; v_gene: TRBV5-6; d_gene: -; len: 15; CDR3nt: TGTGCCAGCAGCTTGGTTGGCCAGATGCCTCAGCCCCAGCATTTT; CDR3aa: CASSLVGQMPQPQHF
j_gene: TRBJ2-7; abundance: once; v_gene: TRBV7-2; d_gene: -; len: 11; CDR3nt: TGTGCCAGCAGCGAGACCTACGAGCAGTACTTC; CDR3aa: CASSETYEQYF
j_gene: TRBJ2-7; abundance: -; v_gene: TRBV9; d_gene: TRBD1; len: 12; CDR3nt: TGTGCCAGCAGCGGACAGGGGAACGAGCAGTACTTC; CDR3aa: CASSGQGNEQYF
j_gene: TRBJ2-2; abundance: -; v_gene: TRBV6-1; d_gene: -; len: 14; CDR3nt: TGTGCCAGCAGTGAAAGGCGGGTTACCGGGGAGCTGTTTTTT; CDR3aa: CASSERRVTGELFF
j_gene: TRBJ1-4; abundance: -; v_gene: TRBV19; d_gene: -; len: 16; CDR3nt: TGTGCCAGTACCCCCCCGGCGGGGGTAGGTAATGAAAAACTGTTTTTT; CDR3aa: CASTPPAGVGNEKLFF
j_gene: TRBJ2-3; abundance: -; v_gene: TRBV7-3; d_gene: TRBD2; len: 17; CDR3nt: TGTGCCAGCAGCCTGGGGACTAGCGGGGGGGCCATAGATACGCAGTATTTT; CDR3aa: CASSLGTSGGAIDTQYF
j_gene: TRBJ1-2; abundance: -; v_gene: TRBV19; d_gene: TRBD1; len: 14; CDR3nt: TGTGCCAGTAGGACCAGGGGGGGCGACTATGGCTACACCTTC; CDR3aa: CASRTRGGDYGYTF
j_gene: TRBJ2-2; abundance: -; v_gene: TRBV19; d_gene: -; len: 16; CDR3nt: TGTGCCAGTAGAGTAGAGACGGCTGGGAACACCGGGGAGCTGTTTTTT; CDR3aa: CASRVETAGNTGELFF